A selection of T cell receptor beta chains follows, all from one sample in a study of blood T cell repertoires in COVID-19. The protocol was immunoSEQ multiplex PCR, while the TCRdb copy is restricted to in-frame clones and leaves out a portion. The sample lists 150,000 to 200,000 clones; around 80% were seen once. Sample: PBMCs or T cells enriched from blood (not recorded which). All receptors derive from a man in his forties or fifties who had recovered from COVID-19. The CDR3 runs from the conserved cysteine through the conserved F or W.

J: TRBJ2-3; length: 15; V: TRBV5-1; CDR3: CASSSGTSGTDTQYF
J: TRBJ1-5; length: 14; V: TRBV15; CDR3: CATSRGGGNQPQHF
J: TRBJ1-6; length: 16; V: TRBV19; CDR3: CASRVRGGEYNSPLHF
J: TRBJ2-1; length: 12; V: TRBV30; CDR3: CAWSVLGGEQFF
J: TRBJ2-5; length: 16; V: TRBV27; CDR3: CASSLQGGAVQETQYF
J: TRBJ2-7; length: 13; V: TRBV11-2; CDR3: CASSMDRDYEQYF
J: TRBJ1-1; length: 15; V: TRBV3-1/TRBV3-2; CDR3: CASSQGQGGRTEAFF
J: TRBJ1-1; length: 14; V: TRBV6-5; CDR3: CASSYWRDGTEAFF
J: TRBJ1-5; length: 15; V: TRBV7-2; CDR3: CASSPTIRGNQPQHF
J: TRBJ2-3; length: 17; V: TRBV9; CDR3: CASSLTRGGFSTDTQYF
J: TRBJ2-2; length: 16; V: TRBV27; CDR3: CASSLSRQGRTGELFF
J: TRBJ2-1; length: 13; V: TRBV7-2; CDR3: CASSSYGGGDQFF
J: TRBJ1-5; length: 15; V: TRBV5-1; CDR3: CASSLEGSGSQPQHF
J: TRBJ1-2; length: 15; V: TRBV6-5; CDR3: CASSSGTGTNYGYTF
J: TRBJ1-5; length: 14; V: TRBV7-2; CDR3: CASSLVGSNQPQHF
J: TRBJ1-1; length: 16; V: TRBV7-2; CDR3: CASIHPTRRLNTEAFF
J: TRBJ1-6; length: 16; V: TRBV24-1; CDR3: CATSDPLGGRDSPLHF
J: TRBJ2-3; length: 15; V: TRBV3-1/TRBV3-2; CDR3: CASSHGQGPGYTQYF
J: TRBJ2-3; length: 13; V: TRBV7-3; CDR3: CASSLAGSDTQYF
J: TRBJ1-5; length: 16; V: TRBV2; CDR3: CASSEGQQLSNQPQHF
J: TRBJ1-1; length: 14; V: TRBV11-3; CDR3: CASSLVVRNTEAFF
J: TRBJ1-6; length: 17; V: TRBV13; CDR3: CASSLGGTGSYNSPLHF
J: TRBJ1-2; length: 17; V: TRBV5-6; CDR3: CASSLGTLGQGDYGYTF
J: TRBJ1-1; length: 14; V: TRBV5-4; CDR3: CASSLTGGWTEAFF
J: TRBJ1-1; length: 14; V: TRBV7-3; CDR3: CASSLIPQNTEAFF
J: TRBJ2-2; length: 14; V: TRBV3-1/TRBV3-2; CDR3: CASSQERSTGELFF
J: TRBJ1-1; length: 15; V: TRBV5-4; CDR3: CASSLQTGVGTEAFF
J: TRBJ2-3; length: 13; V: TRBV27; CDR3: CASRTQLTDTQYF
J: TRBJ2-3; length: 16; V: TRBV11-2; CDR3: CASSLDRTSGADTQYF
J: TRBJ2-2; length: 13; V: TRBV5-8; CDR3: CASSFRNTGELFF
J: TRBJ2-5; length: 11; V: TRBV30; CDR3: CAWASTRDTHF